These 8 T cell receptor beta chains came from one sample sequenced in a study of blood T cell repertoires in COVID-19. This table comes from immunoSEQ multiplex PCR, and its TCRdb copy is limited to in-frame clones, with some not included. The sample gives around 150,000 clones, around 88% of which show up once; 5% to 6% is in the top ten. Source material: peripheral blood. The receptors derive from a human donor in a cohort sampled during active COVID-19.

The CDR3 region has the DNA TGTGCCAGCAACCGAGCGGGAGGGCCTTTCGGCGGGGAGCTGTTTTTT. Its protein is CASNRAGGPFGGELFF. The chain employs TRBV2 and TRBJ2-2; the match to TRBD2 covers 10 bases. This CDR3 is 16 amino acids long. V shed 7 bases and J 7 bases; nucleotides not matched to a gene: 12. The germline gives CDR1 SNHLY, CDR2 FYNNEI.

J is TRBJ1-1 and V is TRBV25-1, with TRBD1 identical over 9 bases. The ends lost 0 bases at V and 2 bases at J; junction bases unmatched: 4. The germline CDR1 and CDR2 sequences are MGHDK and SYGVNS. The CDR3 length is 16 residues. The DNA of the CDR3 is TGTGCCAGCAGTGAATACCGGGGACAGGGAAACACTGAAGCTTTCTTT. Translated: CASSEYRGQGNTEAFF.

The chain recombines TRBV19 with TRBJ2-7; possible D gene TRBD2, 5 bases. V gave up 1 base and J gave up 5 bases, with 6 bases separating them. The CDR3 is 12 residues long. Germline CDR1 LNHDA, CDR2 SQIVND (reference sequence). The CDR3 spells CASSIGRDEQYF. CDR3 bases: TGTGCCAGTAGTATAGGGCGGGACGAGCAGTACTTC.

The CDR3 nucleotides read TGTGCCATCAGTGAGGAAGGTGGCGGGACAGGTAAAGTGAATGGCTACACCTTC. Its translation: CAISEEGGGTGKVNGYTF. The chain recombines TRBV10-3 with TRBJ1-2; TRBD1 matches 8 bases. CDR1 and CDR2 from the germline V gene are ENHRY and SYGVKD. The CDR3 has 18 residues. The V segment lost 2 bases and the J segment 6 bases; nucleotides outside the gene matches: 17.

CDR3 in amino acids: CSATFRDRKHSGANVLTF. The DNA of the CDR3 is TGCAGCGCCACCTTCCGGGACAGGAAACACTCTGGGGCCAACGTCCTGACTTTC. The chain combines TRBV29-1 with TRBJ2-6, with 8 bases lining up with TRBD1. Looked up from germline, CDR1 is SQVTM and CDR2 is ANQGSEA. There are 18 residues in the CDR3. After removal of 7 bases from V and 0 bases from J, the junction contained 14 bases not matched to a gene.

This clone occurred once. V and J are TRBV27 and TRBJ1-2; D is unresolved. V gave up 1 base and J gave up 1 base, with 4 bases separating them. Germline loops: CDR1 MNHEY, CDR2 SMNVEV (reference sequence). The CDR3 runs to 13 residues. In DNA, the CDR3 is TGTGCCAGCAGTTTATTCCATAACTATGGCTACACCTTC. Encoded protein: CASSLFHNYGYTF.

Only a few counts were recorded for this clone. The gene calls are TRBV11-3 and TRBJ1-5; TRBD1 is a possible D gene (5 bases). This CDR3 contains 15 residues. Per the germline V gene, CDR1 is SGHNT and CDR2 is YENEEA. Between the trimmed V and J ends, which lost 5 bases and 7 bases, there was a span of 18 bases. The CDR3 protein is CASSPLGEGWQPQHF. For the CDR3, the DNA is TGTGCCAGCAGCCCCTTGGGGGAGGGGTGGCAGCCCCAGCATTTT.

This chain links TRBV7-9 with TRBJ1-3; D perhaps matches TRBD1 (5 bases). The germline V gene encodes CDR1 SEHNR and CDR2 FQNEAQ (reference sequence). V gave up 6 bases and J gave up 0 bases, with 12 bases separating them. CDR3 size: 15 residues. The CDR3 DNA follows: TGTGCCAGCAGTATAACAGGCATCTCTGGAAACACCATATATTTT. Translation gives CASSITGISGNTIYF.